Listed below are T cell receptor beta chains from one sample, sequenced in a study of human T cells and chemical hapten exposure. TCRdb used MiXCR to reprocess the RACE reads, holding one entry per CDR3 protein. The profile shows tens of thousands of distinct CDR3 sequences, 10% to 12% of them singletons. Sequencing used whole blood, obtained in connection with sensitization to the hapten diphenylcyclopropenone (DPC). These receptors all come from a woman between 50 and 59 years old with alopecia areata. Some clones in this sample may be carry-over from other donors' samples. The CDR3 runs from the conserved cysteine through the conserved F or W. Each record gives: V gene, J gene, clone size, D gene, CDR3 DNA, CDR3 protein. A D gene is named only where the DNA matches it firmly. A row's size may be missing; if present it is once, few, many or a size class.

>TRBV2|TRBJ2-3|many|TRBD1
TGTGCCAGCAGGATGGACAGGGGGAGAGATACGCAGTATTTT
CASRMDRGRDTQYF
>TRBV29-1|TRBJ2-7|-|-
TGCAGCGCTGCACGCGATCCCGGGGCCGAGCAGTACTTC
CSAARDPGAEQYF
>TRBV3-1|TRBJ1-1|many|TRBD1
TGTGCCAGCAGCCTACGGACAGGCCGAGGGACTGAAGCTTTCTTT
CASSLRTGRGTEAFF
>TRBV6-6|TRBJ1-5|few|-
TGTGCCACCGGCGAGCCTAATCAGCCCCAGCATTTT
CATGEPNQPQHF
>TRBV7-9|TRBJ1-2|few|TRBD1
TGTGCCAGCAGCTGGGGACAGGGCTCAGCTAACTATGGCTACACCTTC
CASSWGQGSANYGYTF
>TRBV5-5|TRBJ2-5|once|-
TGTGCCAGCAGTTTAGCATCTCCAGAGACCCAGTACTTC
CASSLASPETQYF
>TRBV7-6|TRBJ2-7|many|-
TGTGCCAGCAGCTTAACTGCGGACCCCTACGAGCAGTACTTC
CASSLTADPYEQYF
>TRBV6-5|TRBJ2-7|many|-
TGTGCCAGCAGTGTTCGGGACGGGAGTTACGAGCAGTACTTC
CASSVRDGSYEQYF
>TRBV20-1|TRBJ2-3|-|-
TGCAGTGCTAGGCCCAGGTCCCGCACAGATACGCAGTATTTT
CSARPRSRTDTQYF
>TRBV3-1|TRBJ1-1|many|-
TGTGCCAGCAGCCAAACGGACAGAGTCACTGAAGCTTTCTTT
CASSQTDRVTEAFF
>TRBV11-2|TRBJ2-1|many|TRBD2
TGTGCCAGCAGCTTAGGTCGAGCGGGAGTGAGTGAGCAGTTCTTC
CASSLGRAGVSEQFF
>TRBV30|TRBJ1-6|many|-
TGTGCCTGGAGCCTAGGGGGGTCCGTACGTAATTCACCCCTCCACTTT
CAWSLGGSVRNSPLHF
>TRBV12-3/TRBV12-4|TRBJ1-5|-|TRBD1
TGTGCCAGCTCCTATTCCGGGACAGGGACAAGCAATCAGCCCCAGCATTTT
CASSYSGTGTSNQPQHF
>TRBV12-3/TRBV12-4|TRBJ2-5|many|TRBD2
TGTGCCAGCAGGGGAGGGGAAGAGACCCAGTACTTC
CASRGGEETQYF
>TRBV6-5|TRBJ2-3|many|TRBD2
TGTGCCAGCAGTTATCCCCCCGCCCCTAGCGGGGACACAGATACGCAGTATTTT
CASSYPPAPSGDTDTQYF
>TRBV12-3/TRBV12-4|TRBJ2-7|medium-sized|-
TGTGCCAGCAGTCCGCACTACGAGCAGTACTTC
CASSPHYEQYF
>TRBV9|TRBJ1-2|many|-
TGTGCCAGCAGCCCAGGCCGGGGGGGATCCAACTATGGCTACACCTTC
CASSPGRGGSNYGYTF
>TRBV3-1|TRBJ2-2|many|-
TGTGCCAGCAGGGGACTCGGCATGACCGGGGAGCTGTTTTTT
CASRGLGMTGELFF
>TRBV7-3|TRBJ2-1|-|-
TGTGCCAGCAGCTTGATGACGACCGGTGAGCAGTTCTTC
CASSLMTTGEQFF
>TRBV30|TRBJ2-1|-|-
TGTGCCTGGAGCGCTCTAACATACAATGAGCAGTTCTTC
CAWSALTYNEQFF
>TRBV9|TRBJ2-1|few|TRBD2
TGTGCCAGCAGCGTAGGGTCCAGCGGGAGTACCAATGAGCAGTTCTTC
CASSVGSSGSTNEQFF
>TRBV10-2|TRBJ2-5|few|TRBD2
TGCGCCAGCAGTGATTGGGGGACTAGCGGACAAGAGACCCAGTACTTC
CASSDWGTSGQETQYF
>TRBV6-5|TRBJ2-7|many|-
TGTGCCAGCAGTCGCGGACCCTCCGGCGAGCAGTACTTC
CASSRGPSGEQYF